This T cell receptor beta chain was profiled in a study of CD8 T cells in ankylosing spondylitis. This CDR3 comprises 13 residues. Trimming pared 6 bases from V and 3 bases from J, leaving 11 bases between. In germline, CDR1 is MNHNS, CDR2 SASEGT. 5'-RACE, quantitative and with molecular barcodes, yielded the TCR beta libraries. TCRdb passed the 5' RACE reads through MiXCR, listing each CDR3 protein once. The sample records roughly 700,000 distinct CDR3 sequences, around 19% being singletons. Findings and caveats of the study: Matched ankylosing spondylitis synovial fluid reportedly showed significant enrichment of disease-linked clones. Researchers report that disease-linked clones proved CD8+ and relatively rare in peripheral blood. Prior literature has documented some motif variants in synovial fluid and blood from reactive arthritis. What appeared characteristic of ankylosing spondylitis blood was a TCR beta motif of several highly homologous variants.

In its sample, this clonotype was seen a few times. The antigen remains undetermined. The source of this sequence is a male donor with ankylosing spondylitis. Sequencing used blood, either unsorted or a sorted T cell fraction (not recorded which). The chain has TRBV6-1 and TRBJ2-5; unclear D gene. The CDR3, as DNA: TGTGCCAGCAGCCGTGCCTTTGAAGAGACCCAGTACTTC. It codes for CASSRAFEETQYF.